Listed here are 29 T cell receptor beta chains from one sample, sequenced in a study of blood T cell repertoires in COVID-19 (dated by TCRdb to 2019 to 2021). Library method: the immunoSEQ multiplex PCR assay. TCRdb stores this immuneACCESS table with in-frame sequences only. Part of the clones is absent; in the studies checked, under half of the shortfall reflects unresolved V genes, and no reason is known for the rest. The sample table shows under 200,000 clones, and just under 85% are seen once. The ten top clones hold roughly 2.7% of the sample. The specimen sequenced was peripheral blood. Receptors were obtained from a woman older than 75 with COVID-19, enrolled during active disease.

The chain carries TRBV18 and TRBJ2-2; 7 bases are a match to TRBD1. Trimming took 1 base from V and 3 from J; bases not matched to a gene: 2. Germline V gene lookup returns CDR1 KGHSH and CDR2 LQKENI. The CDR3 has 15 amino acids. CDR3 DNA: TGTGCCAGCTCACCACAGGGGGCTGACACCGGGGAGCTGTTTTTT. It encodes CASSPQGADTGELFF.

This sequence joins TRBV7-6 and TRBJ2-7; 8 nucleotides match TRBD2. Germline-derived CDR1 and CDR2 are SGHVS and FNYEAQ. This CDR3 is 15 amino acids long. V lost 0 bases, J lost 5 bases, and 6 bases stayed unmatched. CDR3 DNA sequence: TGTGCCAGCAGCTTAGCCGGGACTAGTCTCGACGAGCAGTACTTC. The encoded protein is CASSLAGTSLDEQYF.

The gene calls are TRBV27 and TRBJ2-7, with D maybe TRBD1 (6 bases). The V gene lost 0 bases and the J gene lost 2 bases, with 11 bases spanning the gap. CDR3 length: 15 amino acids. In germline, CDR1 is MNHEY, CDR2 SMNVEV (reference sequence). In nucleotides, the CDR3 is TGTGCCAGCAGTTTATCGAGGGACACCCCCTACGAGCAGTACTTC. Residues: CASSLSRDTPYEQYF.

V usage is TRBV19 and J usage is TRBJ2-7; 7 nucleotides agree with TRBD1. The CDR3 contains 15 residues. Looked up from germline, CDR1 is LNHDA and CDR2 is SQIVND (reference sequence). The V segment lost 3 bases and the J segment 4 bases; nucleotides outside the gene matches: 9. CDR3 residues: CASSIPGQARYEQYF. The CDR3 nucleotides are TGTGCCAGTAGTATTCCCGGACAGGCCAGGTACGAGCAGTACTTC.

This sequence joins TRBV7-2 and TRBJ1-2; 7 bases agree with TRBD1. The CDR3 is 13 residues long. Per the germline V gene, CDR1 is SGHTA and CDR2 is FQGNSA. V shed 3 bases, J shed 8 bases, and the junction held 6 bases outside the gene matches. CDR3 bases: TGTGCCAGCAGCTTTTTACAGGGGCGGGGCTACACCTTC. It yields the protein CASSFLQGRGYTF.

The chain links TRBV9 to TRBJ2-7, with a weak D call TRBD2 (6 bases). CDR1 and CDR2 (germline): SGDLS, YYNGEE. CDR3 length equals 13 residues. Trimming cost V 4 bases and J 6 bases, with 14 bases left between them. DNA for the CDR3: TGTGCCAGCAGCTTAAGACTAGGATCCGAGCAGTACTTC. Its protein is CASSLRLGSEQYF.

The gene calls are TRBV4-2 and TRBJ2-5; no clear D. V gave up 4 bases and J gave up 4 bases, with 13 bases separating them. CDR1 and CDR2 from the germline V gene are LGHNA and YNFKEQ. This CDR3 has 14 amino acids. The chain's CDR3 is CASSPLVESETQYF. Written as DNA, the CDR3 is TGTGCCAGCAGCCCCCTAGTCGAGTCAGAGACCCAGTACTTC.

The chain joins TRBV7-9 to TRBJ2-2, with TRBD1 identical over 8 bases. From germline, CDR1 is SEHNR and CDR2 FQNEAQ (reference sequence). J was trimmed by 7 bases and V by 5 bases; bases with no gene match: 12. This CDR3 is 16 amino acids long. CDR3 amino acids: CASSTQWTGFVGELFF. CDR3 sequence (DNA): TGTGCCAGCAGCACTCAATGGACAGGGTTCGTCGGGGAGCTGTTTTTT.

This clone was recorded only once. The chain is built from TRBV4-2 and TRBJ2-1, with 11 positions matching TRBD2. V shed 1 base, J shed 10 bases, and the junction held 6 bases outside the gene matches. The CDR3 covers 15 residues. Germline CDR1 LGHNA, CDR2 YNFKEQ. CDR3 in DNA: TGTGCCAGCAGCCAAGGTAGCGGGGGGGCACACGAGCAGTTCTTC. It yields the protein CASSQGSGGAHEQFF.

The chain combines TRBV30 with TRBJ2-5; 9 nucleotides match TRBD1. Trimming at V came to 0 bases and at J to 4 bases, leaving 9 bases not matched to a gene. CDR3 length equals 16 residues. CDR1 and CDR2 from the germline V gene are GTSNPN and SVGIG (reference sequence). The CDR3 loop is CAWSVPGQGIVETQYF. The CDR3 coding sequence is TGTGCCTGGAGTGTACCGGGACAGGGAATCGTAGAGACCCAGTACTTC. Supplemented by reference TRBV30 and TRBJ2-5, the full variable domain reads SQTIHQWPATLVQPVGSPLSLECTVEGTSNPNLYWYRQAAGRGLQLLFYSVGIGQISSEVPQNLSASRPQDRQFILSSKKLLLSDSGFYLCAWSVPGQGIVETQYFGPGTRLLVL.

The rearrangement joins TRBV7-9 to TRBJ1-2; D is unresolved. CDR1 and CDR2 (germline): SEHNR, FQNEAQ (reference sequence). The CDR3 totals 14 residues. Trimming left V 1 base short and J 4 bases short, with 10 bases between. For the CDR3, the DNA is TGTGCCAGCAGCTTAGATGTTTTAGCCTATGGCTACACCTTC. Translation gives CASSLDVLAYGYTF.

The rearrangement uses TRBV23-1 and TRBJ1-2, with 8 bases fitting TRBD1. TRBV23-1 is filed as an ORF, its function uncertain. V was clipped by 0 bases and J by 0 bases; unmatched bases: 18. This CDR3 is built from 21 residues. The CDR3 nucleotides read TGCGCCAGCAGTCAATCTTATAGCTGTCAGGGGGCTTCCGAGGCTAACTATGGCTACACCTTC. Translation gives CASSQSYSCQGASEANYGYTF.

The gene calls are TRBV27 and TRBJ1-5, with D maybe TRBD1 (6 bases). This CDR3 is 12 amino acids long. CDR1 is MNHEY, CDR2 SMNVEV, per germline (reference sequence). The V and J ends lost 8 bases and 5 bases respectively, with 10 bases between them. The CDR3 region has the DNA TGTGCCAGCGGGGGCGCCTATCAGCCCCAGCATTTT. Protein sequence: CASGGAYQPQHF.

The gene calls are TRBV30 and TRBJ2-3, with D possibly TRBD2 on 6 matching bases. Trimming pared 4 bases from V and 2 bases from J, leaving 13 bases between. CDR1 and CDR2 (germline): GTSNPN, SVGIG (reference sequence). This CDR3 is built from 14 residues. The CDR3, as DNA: TGTGCCTGGACCCCTAGCGCGGTCACAGATACGCAGTATTTT. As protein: CAWTPSAVTDTQYF. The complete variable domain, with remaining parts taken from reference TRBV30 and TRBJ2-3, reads SQTIHQWPATLVQPVGSPLSLECTVEGTSNPNLYWYRQAAGRGLQLLFYSVGIGQISSEVPQNLSASRPQDRQFILSSKKLLLSDSGFYLCAWTPSAVTDTQYFGPGTRLTVL.

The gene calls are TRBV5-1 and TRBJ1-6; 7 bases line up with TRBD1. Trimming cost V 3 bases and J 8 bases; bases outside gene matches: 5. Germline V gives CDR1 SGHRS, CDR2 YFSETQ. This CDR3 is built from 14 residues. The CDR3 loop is CASSSGQFDSPLHF. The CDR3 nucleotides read TGCGCCAGCAGCTCGGGACAGTTCGATTCACCCCTCCACTTT. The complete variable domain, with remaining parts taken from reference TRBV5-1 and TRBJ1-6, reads KAGVTQTPRYLIKTRGQQVTLSCSPISGHRSVSWYQQTPGQGLQFLFEYFSETQRNKGNFPGRFSGRQFSNSRSEMNVSTLELGDSALYLCASSSGQFDSPLHFGNGTRLTVT.

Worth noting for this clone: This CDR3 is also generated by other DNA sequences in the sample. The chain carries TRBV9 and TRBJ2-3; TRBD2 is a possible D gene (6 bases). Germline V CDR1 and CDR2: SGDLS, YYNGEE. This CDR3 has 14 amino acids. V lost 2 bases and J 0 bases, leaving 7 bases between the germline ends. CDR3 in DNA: TGTGCCAGCAGCGTGAGCGGGAGCACAGATACGCAGTATTTT. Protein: CASSVSGSTDTQYF.

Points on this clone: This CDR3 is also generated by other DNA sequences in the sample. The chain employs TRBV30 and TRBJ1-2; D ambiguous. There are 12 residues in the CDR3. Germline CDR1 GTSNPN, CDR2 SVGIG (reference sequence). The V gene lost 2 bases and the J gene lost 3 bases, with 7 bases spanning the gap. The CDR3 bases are TGTGCCTGGAGTAGGGAGGACTATGGCTACACCTTC. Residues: CAWSREDYGYTF.

DNA of the CDR3: TGTGCCAGCAGTTTCCCCCCCATTTACGAGCAGTACTTC. Amino acid sequence: CASSFPPIYEQYF. This chain connects TRBV28 to TRBJ2-7; D unclear. This CDR3 is 13 amino acids long. The germline gives CDR1 MDHEN, CDR2 SYDVKM. V shed 3 bases and J shed 4 bases, with 10 bases lying between them. Using reference TRBV28 and TRBJ2-7 for the parts outside the CDR3, the full variable domain is DVKVTQSSRYLVKRTGEKVFLECVQDMDHENMFWYRQDPGLGLRLIYFSYDVKMKEKGDIPEGYSVSREKKERFSLILESASTNQTSMYLCASSFPPIYEQYFGPGTRLTVT.

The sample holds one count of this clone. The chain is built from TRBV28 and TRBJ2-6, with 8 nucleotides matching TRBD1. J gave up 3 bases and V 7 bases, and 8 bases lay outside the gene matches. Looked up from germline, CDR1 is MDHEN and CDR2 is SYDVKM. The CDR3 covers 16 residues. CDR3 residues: CASTLGQAGGANVLTF. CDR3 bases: TGTGCCAGCACTTTGGGACAGGCAGGTGGGGCCAACGTCCTGACTTTC.

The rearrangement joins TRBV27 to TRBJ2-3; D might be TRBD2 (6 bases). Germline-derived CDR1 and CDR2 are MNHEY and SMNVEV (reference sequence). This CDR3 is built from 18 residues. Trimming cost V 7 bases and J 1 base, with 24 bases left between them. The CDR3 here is CASKSDIVPGLRTDTQYF. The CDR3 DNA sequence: TGTGCCAGCAAATCCGATATAGTCCCGGGACTCCGCACAGATACGCAGTATTTT.

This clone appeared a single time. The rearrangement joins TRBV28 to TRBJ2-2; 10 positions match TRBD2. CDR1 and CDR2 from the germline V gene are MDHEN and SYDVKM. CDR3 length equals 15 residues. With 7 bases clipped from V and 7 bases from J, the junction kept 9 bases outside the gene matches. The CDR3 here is CASNPASGRIGELFF. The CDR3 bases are TGTGCCAGCAACCCCGCTAGCGGGAGAATCGGGGAGCTGTTTTTT.

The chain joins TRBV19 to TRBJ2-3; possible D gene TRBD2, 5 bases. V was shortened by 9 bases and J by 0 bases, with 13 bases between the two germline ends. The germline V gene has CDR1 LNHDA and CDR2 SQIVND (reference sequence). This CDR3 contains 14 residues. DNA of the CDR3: TGTGCCAGCCGTTCGCGGACTAGCACAGATACGCAGTATTTT. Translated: CASRSRTSTDTQYF.

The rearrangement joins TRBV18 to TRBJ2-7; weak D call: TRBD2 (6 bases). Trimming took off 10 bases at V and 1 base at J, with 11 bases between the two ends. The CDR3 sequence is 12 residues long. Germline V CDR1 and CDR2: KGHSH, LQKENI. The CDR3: CATRSGSYEQYF. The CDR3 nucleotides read TGTGCCACCCGGAGCGGGTCCTACGAGCAGTACTTC. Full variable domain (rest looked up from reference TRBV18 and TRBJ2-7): NAGVMQNPRHLVRRRGQEARLRCSPMKGHSHVYWYRQLPEEGLKFMVYLQKENIIDESGMPKERFSAEFPKEGPSILRIQQVVRGDSAAYFCATRSGSYEQYFGPGTRLTVT.

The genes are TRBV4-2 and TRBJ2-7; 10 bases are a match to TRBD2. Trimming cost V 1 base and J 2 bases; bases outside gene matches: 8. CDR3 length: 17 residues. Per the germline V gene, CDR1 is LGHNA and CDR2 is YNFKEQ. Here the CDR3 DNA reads TGTGCCAGCAGCCAAGGCGTAGCGGGGGGCAATGCCTACGAGCAGTACTTC. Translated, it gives CASSQGVAGGNAYEQYF.

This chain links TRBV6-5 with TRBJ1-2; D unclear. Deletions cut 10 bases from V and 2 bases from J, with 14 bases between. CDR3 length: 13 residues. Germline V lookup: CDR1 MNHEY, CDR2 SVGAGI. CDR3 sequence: CATTTPLNYGYTF. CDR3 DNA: TGTGCCACCACGACCCCACTAAACTATGGCTACACCTTC.

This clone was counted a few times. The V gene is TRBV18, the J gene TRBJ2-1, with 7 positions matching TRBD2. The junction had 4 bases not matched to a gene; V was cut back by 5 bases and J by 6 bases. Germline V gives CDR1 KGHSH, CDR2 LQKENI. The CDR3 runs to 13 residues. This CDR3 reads CASSITGGNEQFF. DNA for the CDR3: TGTGCCAGCTCAATCACGGGGGGCAATGAGCAGTTCTTC. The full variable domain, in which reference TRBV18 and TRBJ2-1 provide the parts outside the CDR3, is NAGVMQNPRHLVRRRGQEARLRCSPMKGHSHVYWYRQLPEEGLKFMVYLQKENIIDESGMPKERFSAEFPKEGPSILRIQQVVRGDSAAYFCASSITGGNEQFFGPGTRLTVL.

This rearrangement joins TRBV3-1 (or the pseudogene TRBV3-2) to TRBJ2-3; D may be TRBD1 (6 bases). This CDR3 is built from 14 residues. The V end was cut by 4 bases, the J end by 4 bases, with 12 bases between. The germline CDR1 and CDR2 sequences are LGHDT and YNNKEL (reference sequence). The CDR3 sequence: CASSLQGTPDTQYF. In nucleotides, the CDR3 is TGTGCCAGCAGCCTCCAGGGGACCCCAGATACGCAGTATTTT.

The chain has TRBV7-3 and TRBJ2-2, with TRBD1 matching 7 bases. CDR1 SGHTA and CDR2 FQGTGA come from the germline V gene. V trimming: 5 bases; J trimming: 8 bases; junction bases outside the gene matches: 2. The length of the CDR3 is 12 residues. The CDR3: CASSQTGGELFF. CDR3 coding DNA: TGTGCCAGCAGCCAGACAGGGGGGGAGCTGTTTTTT.

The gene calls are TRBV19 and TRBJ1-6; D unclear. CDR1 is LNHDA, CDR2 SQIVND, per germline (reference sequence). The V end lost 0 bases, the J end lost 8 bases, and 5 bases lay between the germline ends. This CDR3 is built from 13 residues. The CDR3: CASSIDPYSPLHF. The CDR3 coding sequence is TGTGCCAGTAGTATAGATCCTTATTCACCCCTCCACTTT.